This T cell receptor (beta chain) was sequenced in a study of shared clonotypes between healthy human individuals. As for this clone: Antigen: not known.

V lost 4 bases and J 5 bases, leaving 11 bases between the germline ends. This CDR3 is built from 13 residues. Germline V CDR1 and CDR2: SGHNT, YENEEA. Original processing notes: Without quality scores, immunoSEQ junctional reads could not be filtered like full-length reads. Method: immunoSEQ multiplex PCR; TCRdb's copy keeps in-frame clones and lacks some. That table furnishes V, J and clone size, whereas the DNA furnished D and trimming. The repertoire holds around 2.1 million clones, with under 97% as singletons. Study results and limitations: Memory subsets generally showed smaller estimated richness than naive subsets did. Although depth was large, rarefaction showed that sequencing of the sorted subsets was incomplete.

Sample: naive CD4+ T cells sorted from blood. Subset: CD45RA+ positively selected. This receptor was obtained from a man aged 18 to 29 in good health. This rearrangement joins TRBV11-3 to TRBJ2-5; D gene unclear. The CDR3 sequence is CASSSGPLETQYF. The CDR3 bases are TGTGCCAGCAGCTCTGGGCCTTTGGAGACCCAGTACTTC.